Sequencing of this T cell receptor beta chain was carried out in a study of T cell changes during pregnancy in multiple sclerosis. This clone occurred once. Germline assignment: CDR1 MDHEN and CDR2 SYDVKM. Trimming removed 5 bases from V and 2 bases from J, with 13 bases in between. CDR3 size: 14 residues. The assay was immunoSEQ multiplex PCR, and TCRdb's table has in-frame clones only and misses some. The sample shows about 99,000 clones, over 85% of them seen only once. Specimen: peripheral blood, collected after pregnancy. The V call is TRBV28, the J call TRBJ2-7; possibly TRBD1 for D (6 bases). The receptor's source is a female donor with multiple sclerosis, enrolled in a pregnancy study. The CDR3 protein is CASSRVRTAYEQYF. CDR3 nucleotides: TGTGCCAGCAGTAGGGTCCGGACAGCCTACGAGCAGTACTTC.